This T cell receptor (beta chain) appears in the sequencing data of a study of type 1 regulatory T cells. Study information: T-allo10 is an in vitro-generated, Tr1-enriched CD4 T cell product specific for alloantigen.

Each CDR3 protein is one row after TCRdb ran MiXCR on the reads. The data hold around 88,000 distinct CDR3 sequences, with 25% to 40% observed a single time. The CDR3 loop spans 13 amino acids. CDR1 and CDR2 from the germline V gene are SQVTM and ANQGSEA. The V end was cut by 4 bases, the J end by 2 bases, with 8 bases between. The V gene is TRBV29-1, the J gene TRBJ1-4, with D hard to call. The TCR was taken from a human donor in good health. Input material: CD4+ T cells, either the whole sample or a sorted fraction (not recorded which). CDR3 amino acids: CSVVGSTNEKLFF. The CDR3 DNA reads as TGCAGCGTTGTTGGCTCGACTAATGAAAAACTGTTTTTT.